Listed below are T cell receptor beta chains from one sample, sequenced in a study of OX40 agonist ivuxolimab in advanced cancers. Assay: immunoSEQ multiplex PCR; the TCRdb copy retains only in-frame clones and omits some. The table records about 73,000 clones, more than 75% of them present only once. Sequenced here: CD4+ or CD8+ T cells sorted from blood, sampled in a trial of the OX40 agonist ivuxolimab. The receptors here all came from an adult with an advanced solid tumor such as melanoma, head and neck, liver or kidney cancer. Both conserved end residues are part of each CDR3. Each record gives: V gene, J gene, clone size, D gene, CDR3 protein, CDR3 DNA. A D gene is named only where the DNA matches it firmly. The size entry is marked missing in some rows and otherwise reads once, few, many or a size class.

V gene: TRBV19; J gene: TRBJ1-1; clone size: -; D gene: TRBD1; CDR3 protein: CASNDRAQNTEAFF; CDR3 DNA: TGTGCCAGTAATGACAGGGCCCAGAACACTGAAGCTTTCTTT
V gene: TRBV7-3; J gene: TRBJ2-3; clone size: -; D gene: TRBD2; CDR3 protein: CASSLSISAGGDTQYF; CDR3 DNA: TGTGCCAGCAGCTTAAGTATTTCAGCGGGAGGGGATACGCAGTATTTT
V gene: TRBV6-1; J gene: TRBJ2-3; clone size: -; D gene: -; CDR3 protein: CASSEMIKGTEDTQYF; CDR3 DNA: TGTGCCAGCAGTGAAATGATTAAGGGGACGGAAGATACGCAGTATTTT
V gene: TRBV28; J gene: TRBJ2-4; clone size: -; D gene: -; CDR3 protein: CASGPRRGKNIQYF; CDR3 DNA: TGTGCCAGCGGACCAAGACGGGGCAAAAACATTCAGTACTTC
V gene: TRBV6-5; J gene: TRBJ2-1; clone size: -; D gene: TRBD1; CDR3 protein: CASSDRGPDLGEQFF; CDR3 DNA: TGTGCCAGCAGCGACAGGGGCCCCGATCTGGGTGAGCAGTTCTTC
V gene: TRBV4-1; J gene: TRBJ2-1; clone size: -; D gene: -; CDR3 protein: CASSQLRPYNEQFF; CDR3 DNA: TGCGCCAGCAGCCAGCTCCGGCCCTACAATGAGCAGTTCTTC
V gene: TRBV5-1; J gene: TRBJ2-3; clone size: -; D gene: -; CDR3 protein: CASSFGPSTDTQYF; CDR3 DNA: TGCGCCAGCAGCTTCGGTCCGAGCACAGATACGCAGTATTTT
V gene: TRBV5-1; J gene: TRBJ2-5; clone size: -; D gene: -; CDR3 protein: CASSQDTDPQETQYF; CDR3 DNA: TGCGCCAGCAGCCAGGACACGGATCCTCAAGAGACCCAGTACTTC
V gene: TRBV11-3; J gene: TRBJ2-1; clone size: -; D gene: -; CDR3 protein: CASSLGSSFYNEQFF; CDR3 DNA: TGTGCCAGCAGCTTAGGCTCTAGCTTCTACAATGAGCAGTTCTTC
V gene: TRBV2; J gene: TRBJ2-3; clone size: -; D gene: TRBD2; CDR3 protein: CASARLSGTSTDTQYF; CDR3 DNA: TGTGCCAGCGCGAGACTTAGCGGGACTAGCACAGATACGCAGTATTTT
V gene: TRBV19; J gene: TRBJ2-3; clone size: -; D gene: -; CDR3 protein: CASSRQTTDTQYF; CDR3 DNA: TGTGCCAGTAGTCGACAGACCACAGATACGCAGTATTTT
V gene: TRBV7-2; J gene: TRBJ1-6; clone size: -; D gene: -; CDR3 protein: CASSPVHSNNSPLHF; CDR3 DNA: TGTGCCAGCAGCCCAGTCCACAGCAACAATTCACCCCTCCACTTT
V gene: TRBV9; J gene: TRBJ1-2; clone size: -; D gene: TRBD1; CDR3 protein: CASSEQGGNYGYTF; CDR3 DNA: TGTGCCAGCAGCGAACAGGGGGGTAACTATGGCTACACCTTC
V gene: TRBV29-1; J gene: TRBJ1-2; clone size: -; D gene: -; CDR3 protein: CSVLWAGKYTF; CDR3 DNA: TGCAGCGTTCTCTGGGCAGGAAAGTACACCTTC
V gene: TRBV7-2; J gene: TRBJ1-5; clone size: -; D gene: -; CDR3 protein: CASSLVGVGQPQHF; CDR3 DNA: TGTGCCAGCAGCTTAGTTGGGGTTGGCCAGCCCCAGCATTTT
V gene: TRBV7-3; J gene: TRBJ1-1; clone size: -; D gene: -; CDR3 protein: CASSGDSPGTEAFF; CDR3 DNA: TGTGCCAGCAGCGGCGACAGCCCAGGCACTGAAGCTTTCTTT
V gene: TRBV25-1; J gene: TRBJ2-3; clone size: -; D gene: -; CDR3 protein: CASSDRTGTDTQYF; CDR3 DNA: TGTGCCAGCAGTGACCGGACTGGCACAGATACGCAGTATTTT
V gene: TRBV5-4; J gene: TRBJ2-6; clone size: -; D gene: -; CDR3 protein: CASSLKIGTAGANVLTF; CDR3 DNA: TGTGCCAGCAGCTTAAAGATTGGGACTGCTGGGGCCAACGTCCTGACTTTC
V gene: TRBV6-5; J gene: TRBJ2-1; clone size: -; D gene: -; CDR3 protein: CASSPIQVAEQFF; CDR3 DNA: TGTGCCAGCAGCCCGATCCAGGTGGCTGAGCAGTTCTTC
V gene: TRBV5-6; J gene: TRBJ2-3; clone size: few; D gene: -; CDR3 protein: CASSYTGSGTDTQYF; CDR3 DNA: TGTGCCAGCAGCTACACGGGTTCCGGGACAGATACGCAGTATTTT
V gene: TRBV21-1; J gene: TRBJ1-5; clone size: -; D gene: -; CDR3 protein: CASTHQPQHF; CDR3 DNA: TGTGCCAGCACCCATCAGCCCCAGCATTTT
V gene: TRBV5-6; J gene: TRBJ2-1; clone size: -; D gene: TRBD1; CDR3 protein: CASSLDRGAYNEQFF; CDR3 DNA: TGTGCCAGCAGCTTGGACAGGGGAGCCTACAATGAGCAGTTCTTC
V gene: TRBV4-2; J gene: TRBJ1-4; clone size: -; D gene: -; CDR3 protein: CASSRRGAPSEKLFF; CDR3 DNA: TGTGCCAGCAGCCGCCGTGGGGCTCCCTCAGAAAAACTGTTTTTT
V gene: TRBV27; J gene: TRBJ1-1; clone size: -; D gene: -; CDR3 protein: CASRLYRDVAGNTEAFF; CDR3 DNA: TGTGCCAGCAGGCTCTACCGGGACGTCGCTGGGAACACTGAAGCTTTCTTT
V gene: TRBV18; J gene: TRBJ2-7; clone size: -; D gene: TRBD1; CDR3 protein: CASSPIGTGEAEQYF; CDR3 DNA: TGTGCCAGCTCACCGATTGGGACAGGGGAGGCCGAGCAGTACTTC
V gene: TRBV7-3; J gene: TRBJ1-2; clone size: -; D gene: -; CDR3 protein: CASSLTLDIGLNYGYTF; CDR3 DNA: TGTGCCAGCAGCTTAACGTTAGACATCGGCCTTAACTATGGCTACACCTTC
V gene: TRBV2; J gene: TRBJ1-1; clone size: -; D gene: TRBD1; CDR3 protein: CASSRTGDLSEAFF; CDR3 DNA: TGTGCCAGCAGTAGGACAGGGGACTTGTCTGAAGCTTTCTTT
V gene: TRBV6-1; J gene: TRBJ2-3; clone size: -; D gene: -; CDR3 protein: CASSSRTKGDTQYF; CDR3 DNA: TGTGCCAGCAGTTCGCGGACTAAAGGCGATACGCAGTATTTT
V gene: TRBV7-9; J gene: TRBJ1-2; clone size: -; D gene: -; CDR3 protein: CASSLVRGYTF; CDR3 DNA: TGTGCCAGCAGCTTAGTTAGGGGCTACACCTTC
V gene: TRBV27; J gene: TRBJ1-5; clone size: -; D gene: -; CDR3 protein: CASRRTGDGNQPQHF; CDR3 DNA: TGTGCCAGCAGAAGGACGGGGGACGGGAATCAGCCCCAGCATTTT
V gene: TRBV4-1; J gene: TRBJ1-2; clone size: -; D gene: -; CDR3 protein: CASSQDWTAANYGYTF; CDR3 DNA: TGCGCCAGCAGCCAAGATTGGACAGCCGCTAACTATGGCTACACCTTC
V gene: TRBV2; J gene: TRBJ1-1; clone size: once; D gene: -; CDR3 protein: CASSDGSGRIRGEAFF; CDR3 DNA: TGTGCCAGCAGTGATGGGTCAGGTAGAATTCGAGGCGAAGCTTTCTTT
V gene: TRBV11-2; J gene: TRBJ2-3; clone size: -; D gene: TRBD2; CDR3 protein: CASSLEPTSGISTDTQYF; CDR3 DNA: TGTGCCAGCAGCTTAGAACCGACTAGCGGGATAAGCACAGATACGCAGTATTTT
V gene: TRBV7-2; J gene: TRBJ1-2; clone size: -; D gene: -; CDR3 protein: CASSRGHLYGYTF; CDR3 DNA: TGTGCCAGCAGCCGAGGACACCTCTATGGCTACACCTTC
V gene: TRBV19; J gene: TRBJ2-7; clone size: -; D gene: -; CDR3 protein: CASSRRDLPSEQYF; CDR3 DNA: TGTGCCAGTAGTAGGCGGGACCTGCCGAGCGAGCAGTACTTC
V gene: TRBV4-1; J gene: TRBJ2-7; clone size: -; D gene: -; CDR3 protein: CASSLDRLSSYEQYF; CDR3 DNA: TGCGCCAGCAGCCTGGACAGACTTAGCTCCTACGAGCAGTACTTC
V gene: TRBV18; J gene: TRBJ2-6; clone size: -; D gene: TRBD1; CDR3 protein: CASSPWDRGSFSGANVLTF; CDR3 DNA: TGTGCCAGCTCACCTTGGGACAGGGGGTCCTTCTCTGGGGCCAACGTCCTGACTTTC
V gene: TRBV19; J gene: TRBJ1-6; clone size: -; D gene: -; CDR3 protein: CASSHRQRNSPLHF; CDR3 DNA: TGTGCCAGTAGTCACCGACAGAGAAATTCACCCCTCCACTTT
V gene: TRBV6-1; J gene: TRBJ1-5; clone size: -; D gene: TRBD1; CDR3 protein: CASSAGTGGFVGQPQHF; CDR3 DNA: TGTGCCAGCAGTGCCGGGACAGGGGGCTTTGTCGGTCAGCCCCAGCATTTT
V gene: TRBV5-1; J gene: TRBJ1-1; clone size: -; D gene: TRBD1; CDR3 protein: CASSLKDGTGGIGAFF; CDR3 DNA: TGCGCCAGCAGCTTGAAGGATGGGACAGGGGGCATCGGGGCTTTCTTT
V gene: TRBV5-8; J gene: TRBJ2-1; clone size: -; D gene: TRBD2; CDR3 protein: CASSLHLAGANEQFF; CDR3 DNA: TGTGCCAGCAGCTTGCATCTAGCGGGAGCCAATGAGCAGTTCTTC
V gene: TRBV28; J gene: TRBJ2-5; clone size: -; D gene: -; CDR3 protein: CASSLGSRDQETQYF; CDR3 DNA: TGTGCCAGCAGTTTAGGGAGTAGAGACCAAGAGACCCAGTACTTC
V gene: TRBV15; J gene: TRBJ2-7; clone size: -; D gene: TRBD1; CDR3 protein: CATSRGNRGYEQYF; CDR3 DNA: TGTGCCACCAGCAGAGGGAACAGGGGATACGAGCAGTACTTC
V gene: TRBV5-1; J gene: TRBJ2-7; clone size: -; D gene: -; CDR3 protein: CASSLARRNEQYF; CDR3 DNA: TGCGCCAGCAGCTTGGCACGGCGGAACGAGCAGTACTTC
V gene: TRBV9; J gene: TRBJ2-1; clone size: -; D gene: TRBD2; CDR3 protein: CASSALGRGGYNEQFF; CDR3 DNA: TGTGCCAGCAGCGCCCTCGGGCGCGGGGGGTACAATGAGCAGTTCTTC
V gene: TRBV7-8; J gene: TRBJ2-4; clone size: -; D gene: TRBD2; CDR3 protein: CASSLREGLENIQYF; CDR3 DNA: TGTGCCAGCAGCTTACGGGAGGGCCTCGAAAACATTCAGTACTTC
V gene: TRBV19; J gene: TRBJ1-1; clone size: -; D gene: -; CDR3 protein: CASTYRTQEAEAFF; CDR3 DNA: TGTGCCAGTACCTATAGAACACAGGAGGCTGAAGCTTTCTTT
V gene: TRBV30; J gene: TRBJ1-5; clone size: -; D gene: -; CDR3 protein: CAGSSGLDQPQHF; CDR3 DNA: TGTGCCGGCTCCTCGGGCCTGGATCAGCCCCAGCATTTT
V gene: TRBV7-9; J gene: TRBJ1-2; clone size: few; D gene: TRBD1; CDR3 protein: CASSLETQGAYGYTF; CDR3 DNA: TGTGCCAGCAGCTTGGAGACACAGGGGGCATATGGCTACACCTTC
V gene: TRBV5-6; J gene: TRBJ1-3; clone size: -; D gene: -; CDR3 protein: CASSLGTRFSGNTIYF; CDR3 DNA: TGTGCCAGCAGCTTGGGTACGCGGTTCTCTGGAAACACCATATATTTT
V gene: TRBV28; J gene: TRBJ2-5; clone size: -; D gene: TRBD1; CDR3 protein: CASSSPDRQETQYF; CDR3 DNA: TGTGCCAGCAGTTCCCCGGACAGGCAAGAGACCCAGTACTTC
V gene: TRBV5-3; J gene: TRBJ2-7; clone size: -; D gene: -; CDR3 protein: CASSFSAEQYF; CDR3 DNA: TGTGCCAGCAGCTTTTCCGCCGAGCAGTACTTC
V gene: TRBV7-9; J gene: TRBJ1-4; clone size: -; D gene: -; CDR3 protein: CASSLGASREKLFF; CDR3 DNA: TGTGCCAGCAGCTTAGGTGCGTCGCGTGAAAAACTGTTTTTT